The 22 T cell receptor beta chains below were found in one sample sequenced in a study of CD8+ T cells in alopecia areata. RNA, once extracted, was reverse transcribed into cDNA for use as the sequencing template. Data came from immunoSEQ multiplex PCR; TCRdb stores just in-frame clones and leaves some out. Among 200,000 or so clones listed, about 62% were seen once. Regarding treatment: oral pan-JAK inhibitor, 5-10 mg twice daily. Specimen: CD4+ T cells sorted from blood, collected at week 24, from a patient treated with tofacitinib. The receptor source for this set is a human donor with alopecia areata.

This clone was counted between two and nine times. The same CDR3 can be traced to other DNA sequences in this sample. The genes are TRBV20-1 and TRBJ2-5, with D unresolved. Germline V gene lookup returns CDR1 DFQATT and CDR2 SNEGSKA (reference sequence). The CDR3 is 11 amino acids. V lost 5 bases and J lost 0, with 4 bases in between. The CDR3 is CSARYQETQYF. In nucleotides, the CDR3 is TGCAGTGCTCGGTACCAAGAGACCCAGTACTTC.

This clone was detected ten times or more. The CDR3 sequence: CASSEFGGAIQPQHF. CDR3 sequence (DNA): TGTGCCAGCAGCGAATTCGGGGGGGCCATCCAGCCCCAGCATTTT. This chain links TRBV5-6 with TRBJ1-5; D possibly corresponds to TRBD1 (6 bases). Germline lookup yields CDR1 SGHDT and CDR2 YYEEEE. This CDR3 spans 15 amino acids. Deletions cut 4 bases from V and 7 bases from J, with 18 bases between.

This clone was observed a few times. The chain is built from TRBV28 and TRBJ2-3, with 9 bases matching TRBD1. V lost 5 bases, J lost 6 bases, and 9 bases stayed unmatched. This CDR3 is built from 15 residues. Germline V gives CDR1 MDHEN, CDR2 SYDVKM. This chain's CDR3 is CASSPSGTGSDTQYF. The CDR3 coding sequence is TGTGCCAGCAGTCCGTCCGGGACAGGGTCGGATACGCAGTATTTT.

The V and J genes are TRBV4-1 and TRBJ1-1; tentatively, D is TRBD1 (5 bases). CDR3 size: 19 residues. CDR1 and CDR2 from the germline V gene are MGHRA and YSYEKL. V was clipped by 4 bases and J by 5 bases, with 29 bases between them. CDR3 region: CASSRPHRDPHRGGTEAFF. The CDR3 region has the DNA TGCGCCAGCAGCCGCCCGCACCGGGACCCTCACCGCGGCGGGACTGAAGCTTTCTTT.

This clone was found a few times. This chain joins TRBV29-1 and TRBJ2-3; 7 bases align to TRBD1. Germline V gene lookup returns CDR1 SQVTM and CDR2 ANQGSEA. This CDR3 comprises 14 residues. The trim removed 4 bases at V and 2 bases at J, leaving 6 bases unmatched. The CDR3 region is CSVGRTGTTDTQYF. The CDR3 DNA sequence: TGCAGCGTTGGCAGGACAGGAACCACAGATACGCAGTATTTT.

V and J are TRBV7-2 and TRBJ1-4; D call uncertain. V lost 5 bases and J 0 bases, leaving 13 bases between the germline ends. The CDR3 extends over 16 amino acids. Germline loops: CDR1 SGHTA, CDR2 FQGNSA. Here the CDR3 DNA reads TGTGCCAGCAGCCTGGATGGAGATGCAACTAATGAAAAACTGTTTTTT. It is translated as CASSLDGDATNEKLFF.

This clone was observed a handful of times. CDR3 sequence reads: CASSLPSPEVQYF. CDR3 coding DNA: TGCGCCAGCAGCTTGCCCTCCCCGGAGGTCCAGTACTTC. The V gene is TRBV5-1, the J gene TRBJ2-5; D is possibly TRBD2 (5 bases). Trimming removed 1 base at V and 10 bases at J, with 14 bases between. Germline CDR1 is SGHRS and CDR2 is YFSETQ. The CDR3 length is 13 residues.

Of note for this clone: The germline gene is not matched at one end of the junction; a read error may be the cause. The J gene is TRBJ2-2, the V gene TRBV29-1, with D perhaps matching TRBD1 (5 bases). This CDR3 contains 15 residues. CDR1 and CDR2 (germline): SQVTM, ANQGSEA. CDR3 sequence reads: CSAESGLGNTGELFF. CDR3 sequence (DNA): TGCAGCGCTGAATCAGGGCTAGGGAACACCGGGGAGCTGTTTTTT.

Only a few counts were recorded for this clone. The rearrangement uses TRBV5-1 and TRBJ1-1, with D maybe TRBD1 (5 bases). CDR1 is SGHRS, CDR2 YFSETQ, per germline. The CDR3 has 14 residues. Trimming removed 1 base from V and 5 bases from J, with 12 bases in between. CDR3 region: CASSLTTGKTEAFF. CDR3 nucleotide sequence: TGCGCCAGCAGCTTGACCACAGGAAAAACTGAAGCTTTCTTT.

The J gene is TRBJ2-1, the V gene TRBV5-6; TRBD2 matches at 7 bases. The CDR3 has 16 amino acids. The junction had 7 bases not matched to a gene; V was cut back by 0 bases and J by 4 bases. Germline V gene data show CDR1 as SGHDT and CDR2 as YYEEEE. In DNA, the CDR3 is TGTGCCAGCAGCTTGGTGCCTAGCGGAGCTTACAATGAGCAGTTCTTC. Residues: CASSLVPSGAYNEQFF.

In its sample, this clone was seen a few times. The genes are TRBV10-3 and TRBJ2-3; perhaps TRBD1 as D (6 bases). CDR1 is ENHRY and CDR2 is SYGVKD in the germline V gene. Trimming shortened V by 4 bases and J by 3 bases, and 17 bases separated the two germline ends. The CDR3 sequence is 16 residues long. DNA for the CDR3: TGTGCCATCAGTGCGTTAACACAGGGAAGGACAGATACGCAGTATTTT. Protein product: CAISALTQGRTDTQYF.

The CDR3 nucleotides are TGCGCCAGCAGCCGGGACAGCTTGGTCAAAAACATTCAGTACTTC. It encodes CASSRDSLVKNIQYF. The V call is TRBV5-1, the J call TRBJ2-4, with 7 bases fitting TRBD1. CDR3 length equals 15 residues. Losses at the gene ends were 4 bases for V and 3 bases for J; bases not matched to a gene: 7. Germline loops: CDR1 SGHRS, CDR2 YFSETQ. Variable domain in full (rest from reference TRBV5-1 and TRBJ2-4): KAGVTQTPRYLIKTRGQQVTLSCSPISGHRSVSWYQQTPGQGLQFLFEYFSETQRNKGNFPGRFSGRQFSNSRSEMNVSTLELGDSALYLCASSRDSLVKNIQYFGAGTRLSVL.

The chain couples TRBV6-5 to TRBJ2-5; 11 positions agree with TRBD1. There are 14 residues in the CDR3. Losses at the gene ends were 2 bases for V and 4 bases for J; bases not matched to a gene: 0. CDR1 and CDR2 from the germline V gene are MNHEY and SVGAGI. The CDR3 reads CASSYGTGGETQYF. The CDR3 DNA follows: TGTGCCAGCAGTTACGGGACAGGGGGAGAGACCCAGTACTTC.

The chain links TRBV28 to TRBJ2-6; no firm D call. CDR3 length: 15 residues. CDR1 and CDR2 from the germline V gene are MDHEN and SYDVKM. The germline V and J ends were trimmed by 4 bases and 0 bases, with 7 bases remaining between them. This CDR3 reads CASSSASSGANVLTF. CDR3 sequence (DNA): TGTGCCAGCAGTTCAGCTTCCTCTGGGGCCAACGTCCTGACTTTC.

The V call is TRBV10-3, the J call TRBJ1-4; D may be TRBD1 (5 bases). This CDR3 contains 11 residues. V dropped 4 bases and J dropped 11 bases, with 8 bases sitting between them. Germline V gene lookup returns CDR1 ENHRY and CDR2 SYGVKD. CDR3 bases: TGTGCCATCAGTGCAGGGAGTAAACTGTTTTTT. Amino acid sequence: CAISAGSKLFF.

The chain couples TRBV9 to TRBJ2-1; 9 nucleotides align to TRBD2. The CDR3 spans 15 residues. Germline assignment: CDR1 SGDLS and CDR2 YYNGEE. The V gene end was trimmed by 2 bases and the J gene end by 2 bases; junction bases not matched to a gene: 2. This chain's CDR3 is CASSVASGAYNEQFF. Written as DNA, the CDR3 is TGTGCCAGCAGCGTTGCTAGCGGGGCCTACAATGAGCAGTTCTTC.

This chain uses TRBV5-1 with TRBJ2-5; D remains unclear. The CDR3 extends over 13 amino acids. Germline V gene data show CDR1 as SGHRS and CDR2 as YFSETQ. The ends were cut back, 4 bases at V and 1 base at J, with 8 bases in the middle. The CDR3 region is CASSGRSQETQYF. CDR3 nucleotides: TGCGCCAGCAGCGGACGGAGCCAAGAGACCCAGTACTTC.

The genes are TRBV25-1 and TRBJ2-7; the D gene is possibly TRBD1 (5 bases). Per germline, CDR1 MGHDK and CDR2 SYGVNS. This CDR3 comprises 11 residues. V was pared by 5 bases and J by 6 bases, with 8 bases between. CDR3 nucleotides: TGTGCCAGCAGTCAGGGTCGCGAGCAGTACTTC. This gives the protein CASSQGREQYF.

The CDR3 DNA is TGTGCCAGCAGCTTAACACATAGCACAGATACGCAGTATTTT. It yields the protein CASSLTHSTDTQYF. V gene TRBV7-3 combines with J gene TRBJ2-3, with D unclear. V lost 0 bases and J lost 0, with 4 bases in between. Germline V gives CDR1 SGHTA, CDR2 FQGTGA. This CDR3 is built from 14 residues. The full variable domain, in which reference TRBV7-3 and TRBJ2-3 provide the parts outside the CDR3, is GAGVSQTPSNKVTEKGKYVELRCDPISGHTALYWYRQSLGQGPEFLIYFQGTGAADDSGLPNDRFFAVRPEGSVSTLKIQRTERGDSAVYLCASSLTHSTDTQYFGPGTRLTVL.

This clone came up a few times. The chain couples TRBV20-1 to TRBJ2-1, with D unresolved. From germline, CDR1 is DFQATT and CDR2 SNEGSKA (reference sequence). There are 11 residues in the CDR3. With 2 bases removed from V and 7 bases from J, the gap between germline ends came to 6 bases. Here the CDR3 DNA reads TGCAGTGCTAGAAGTGCGAATGAGCAGTTCTTC. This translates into CSARSANEQFF.

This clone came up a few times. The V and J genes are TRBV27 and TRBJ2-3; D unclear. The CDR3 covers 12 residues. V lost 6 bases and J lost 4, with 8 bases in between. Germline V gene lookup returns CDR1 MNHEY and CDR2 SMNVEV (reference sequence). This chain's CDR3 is CASRARSDTQYF. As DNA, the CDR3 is TGTGCCAGCAGAGCTAGATCAGATACGCAGTATTTT.

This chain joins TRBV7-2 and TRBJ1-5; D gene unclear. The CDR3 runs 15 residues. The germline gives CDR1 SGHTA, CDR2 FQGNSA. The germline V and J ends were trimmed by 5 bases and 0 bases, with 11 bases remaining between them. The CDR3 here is CASSTAPYSNQPQHF. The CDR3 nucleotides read TGTGCCAGCAGCACGGCTCCCTATAGCAATCAGCCCCAGCATTTT.